This entry features one T cell receptor beta chain sequence. Source study methods: Estimation of nucleated cell counts was performed using reference gene primer amplification. Some clones are missing from TCRdb's copy, which holds only in-frame ones; the method was immunoSEQ multiplex PCR. D and trimming come from the DNA, and the V and J calls and clone size come from that table. The profile shows 130,000 to 150,000 clones, around 90% of them singletons. The data were taken from a study of blood T cell repertoires in COVID-19. As for the study in general: Collection of acute and convalescent COVID-19 samples took place in the United States, Italy and Spain.

The sequenced sample consisted of peripheral blood. This receptor was taken from a woman aged 50 to 60 with acute or convalescent COVID-19.

For the CDR3, the DNA is TGTGCAAGTCGCTTACTACTACTGGTGGACTCGAACACCGGGGAGCTGTTTTTT. Translated: CASRLLLLVDSNTGELFF. V usage is TRBV12-2 and J usage is TRBJ2-2; TRBD2 is the table's D call and was not checked against the DNA. TRBV12-2 is a pseudogene segment. There are 18 residues in the CDR3.